These 9 T cell receptor beta chains were sequenced from one sample in a study of STAT5B mutations in CD4+ large granular lymphocyte leukemia. Repertoires were generated with immunoSEQ multiplex PCR, while TCRdb's copy carries only in-frame clones and drops some. The repertoire holds roughly 48,000 clones, with about 70% as singletons. The sample comprised CD4+ T cells from blood buffy coats. These receptors were obtained from a human donor in good health.

This clone has just a few counts. This chain joins TRBV7-3 and TRBJ2-3; D gene ambiguous. CDR1 and CDR2 (germline): SGHTA, FQGTGA. The CDR3 consists of 14 residues. V gave up 3 bases and J gave up 1 base, with 8 bases separating them. The CDR3 sequence is CASSFLSGTDTQYF. CDR3 sequence (DNA): TGTGCCAGCAGCTTTCTGTCAGGCACAGATACGCAGTATTTT. The whole variable domain, filled in from reference TRBV7-3 and TRBJ2-3, reads GAGVSQTPSNKVTEKGKYVELRCDPISGHTALYWYRQSLGQGPEFLIYFQGTGAADDSGLPNDRFFAVRPEGSVSTLKIQRTERGDSAVYLCASSFLSGTDTQYFGPGTRLTVL.

This clone was recorded only once. The V and J genes are TRBV18 and TRBJ2-5, with a possible D match to TRBD1 (7 bases). The V gene's germline CDR1 is KGHSH and CDR2 LQKENI. CDR3 length: 15 residues. The germline V and J ends were trimmed by 6 bases and 0 bases, with 14 bases remaining between them. The CDR3: CASSWRDSHQETQYF. CDR3 nucleotide sequence: TGTGCCAGCTCCTGGCGGGACAGCCACCAAGAGACCCAGTACTTC. Full variable domain (outside the CDR3, taken from reference TRBV18 and TRBJ2-5): NAGVMQNPRHLVRRRGQEARLRCSPMKGHSHVYWYRQLPEEGLKFMVYLQKENIIDESGMPKERFSAEFPKEGPSILRIQQVVRGDSAAYFCASSWRDSHQETQYFGPGTRLLVL.

J is TRBJ1-6 and V is TRBV5-5; D is ambiguous. The V end lost 0 bases, the J end lost 5 bases, and 15 bases lay between the germline ends. The germline V gene has CDR1 SGHKS and CDR2 YYEKEE (reference sequence). The CDR3 has 17 amino acids. The CDR3 loop is CASSLEGTNVNNSPLHF. For the CDR3, the DNA is TGTGCCAGCAGCTTGGAGGGCACCAACGTTAATAATTCACCCCTCCACTTT.

The gene calls are TRBV7-9 and TRBJ1-2, with 9 positions matching TRBD1. The CDR3 spans 15 residues. Germline values: CDR1 SEHNR, CDR2 FQNEAQ (reference sequence). The junction had 5 bases not matched to a gene; V was cut back by 4 bases and J by 2 bases. The CDR3 spells CASSSGQGTNYGYTF. CDR3 DNA sequence: TGTGCCAGCAGCTCTGGACAGGGGACGAACTATGGCTACACCTTC.

V gene TRBV29-1 combines with J gene TRBJ1-2, with 7 bases lining up with TRBD1. Germline V gene lookup returns CDR1 SQVTM and CDR2 ANQGSEA. This CDR3 contains 12 residues. Trimming removed 4 bases from V and 7 bases from J; junction bases left unmatched: 6. CDR3 in DNA: TGCAGCGTTGGAGGGCAGGGGGTTGGCTACACCTTC. The encoded protein is CSVGGQGVGYTF. Full variable domain (missing parts from reference TRBV29-1 and TRBJ1-2): SAVISQKPSRDICQRGTSLTIQCQVDSQVTMMFWYRQQPGQSLTLIATANQGSEATYESGFVIDKFPISRPNLTFSTLTVSNMSPEDSSIYLCSVGGQGVGYTFGSGTRLTVV.

The DNA for the CDR3 is TGTGCCACCACGGATCGACAGGGGAGAGGCACTGAAGCTTTCTTT. Translating gives CATTDRQGRGTEAFF. The gene calls are TRBV6-1 and TRBJ1-1, with 8 positions matching TRBD1. V shed 10 bases, J shed 4 bases, and the junction held 14 bases outside the gene matches. The length of the CDR3 is 15 residues. Germline V gives CDR1 MNHNS, CDR2 SASEGT.

Only a few counts were recorded for this clone. The rearrangement links TRBV11-2 to TRBJ1-4, with a weak D call TRBD1 (5 bases). CDR1 is SGHAT, CDR2 FQNNGV, per germline. Between the trimmed V and J ends, which lost 3 bases and 4 bases, there was a span of 9 bases. The CDR3 spans 14 residues. CDR3 in DNA: TGTGCCAGCAGCTTGGGAAGGGGTAATGAAAAACTGTTTTTT. Its translation is CASSLGRGNEKLFF.

There are a few counts of this clone. The V gene is TRBV28, the J gene TRBJ1-6; 7 positions agree with TRBD1. Germline V gene data show CDR1 as MDHEN and CDR2 as SYDVKM. This CDR3 region has 15 residues. V lost 5 bases and J lost 5; bases outside the gene matches: 6. DNA of the CDR3: TGTGCCAGCAGTCCTCAAGACAGGGATAATTCACCCCTCCACTTT. This translates into CASSPQDRDNSPLHF.

The V and J genes are TRBV6-5 and TRBJ2-3, with D uncertain. The V end lost 4 bases, the J end lost 0 bases, and 11 bases lay between the germline ends. Germline-derived CDR1 and CDR2 are MNHEY and SVGAGI. There are 15 residues in the CDR3. The CDR3 reads CASSFRGTSTDTQYF. The CDR3 coding sequence is TGTGCCAGCAGTTTCAGAGGCACTAGCACAGATACGCAGTATTTT.